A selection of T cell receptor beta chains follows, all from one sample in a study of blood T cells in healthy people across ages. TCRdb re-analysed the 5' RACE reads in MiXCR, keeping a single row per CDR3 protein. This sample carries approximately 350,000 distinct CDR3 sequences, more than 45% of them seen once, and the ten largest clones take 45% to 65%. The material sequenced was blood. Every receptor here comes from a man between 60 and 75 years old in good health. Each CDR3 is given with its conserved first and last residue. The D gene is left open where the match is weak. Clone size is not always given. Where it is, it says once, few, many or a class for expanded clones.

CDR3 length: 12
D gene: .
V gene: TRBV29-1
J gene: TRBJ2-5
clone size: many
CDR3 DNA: TGCAGCGTTCGGACCAACCAAGAGACCCAGTACTTC
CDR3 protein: CSVRTNQETQYF

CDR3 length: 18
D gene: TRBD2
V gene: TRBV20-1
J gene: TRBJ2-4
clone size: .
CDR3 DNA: TGCAGTGCACAGACCGGGACTAGCGGTACCCTAGCCAAAAACATTCAGTACTTC
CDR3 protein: CSAQTGTSGTLAKNIQYF

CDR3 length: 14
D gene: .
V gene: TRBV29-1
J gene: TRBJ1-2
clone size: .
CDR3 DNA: TGCAGCGTCGAACAGGCGAACCCTAACTATGGCTACACCTTC
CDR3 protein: CSVEQANPNYGYTF

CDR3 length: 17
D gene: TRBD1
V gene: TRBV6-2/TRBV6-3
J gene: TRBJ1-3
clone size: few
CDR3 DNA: TGTGCCAGCAGTCCAGGGGGGCCCCGGCCTTCTGGAAACACCATATATTTT
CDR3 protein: CASSPGGPRPSGNTIYF

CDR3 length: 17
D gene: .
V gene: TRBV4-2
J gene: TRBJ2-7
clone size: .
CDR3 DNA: TGTGCCAGCAGCCAAGATCCGGCGGGGAGCTCCTACAATGAGCAGTACTTC
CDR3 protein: CASSQDPAGSSYNEQYF

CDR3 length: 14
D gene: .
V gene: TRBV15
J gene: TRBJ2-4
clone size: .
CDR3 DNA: TGTGCCACCAGCAGTGTAGGGATCCAAAACATTCAGTACTTC
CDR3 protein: CATSSVGIQNIQYF

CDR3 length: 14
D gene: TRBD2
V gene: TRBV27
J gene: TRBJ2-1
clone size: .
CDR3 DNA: TGTGCCAGCAGACCTAGCGGGAGGGCCTATGAGCAGTTCTTC
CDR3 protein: CASRPSGRAYEQFF

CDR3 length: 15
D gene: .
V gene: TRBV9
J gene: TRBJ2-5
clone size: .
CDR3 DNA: TGTGCCAGCAGTCGCTCTGGGGACCTAAGAGAGACCCAGTACTTC
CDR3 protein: CASSRSGDLRETQYF

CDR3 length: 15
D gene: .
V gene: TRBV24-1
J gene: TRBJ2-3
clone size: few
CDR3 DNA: TGTGCCACCAGTGCCCACGGGGATTCCACAGATACGCAGTATTTT
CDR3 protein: CATSAHGDSTDTQYF

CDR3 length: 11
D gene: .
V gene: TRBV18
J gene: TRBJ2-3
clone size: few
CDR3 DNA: TGTGCCAGCTCACCTAAGGATACGCAGTATTTT
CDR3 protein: CASSPKDTQYF

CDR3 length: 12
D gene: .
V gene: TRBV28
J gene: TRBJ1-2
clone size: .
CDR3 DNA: TGTGCCAGCAGCTGGCAGGGCTATGGCTACACCTTC
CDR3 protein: CASSWQGYGYTF

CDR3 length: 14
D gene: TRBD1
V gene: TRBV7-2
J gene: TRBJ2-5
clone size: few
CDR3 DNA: TGTGCCAGCAGCGTGGACAGGGGAGGAGAGACCCAGTACTTC
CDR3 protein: CASSVDRGGETQYF

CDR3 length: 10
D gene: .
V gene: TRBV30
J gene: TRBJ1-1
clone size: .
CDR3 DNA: TGTGCCGGGGGACGGCTTGGTGCTTTCTTT
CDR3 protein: CAGGRLGAFF

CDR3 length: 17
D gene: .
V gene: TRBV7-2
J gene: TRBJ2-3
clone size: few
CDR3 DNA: TGTGCCAGCAGCCTCCATTCCGGCCTCAGAGCCACAGATACGCAGTATTTT
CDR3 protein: CASSLHSGLRATDTQYF

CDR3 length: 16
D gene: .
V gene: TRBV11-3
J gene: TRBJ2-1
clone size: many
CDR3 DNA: TGTGCCAGCAGCCCGTGGGACTCTGGCCCCCAAAATGAGCAGTTCTTC
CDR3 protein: CASSPWDSGPQNEQFF

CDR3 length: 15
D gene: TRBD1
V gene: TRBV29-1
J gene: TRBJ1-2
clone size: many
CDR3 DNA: TGCAGCGTTGAAAGTGGGACAGGGGTCAAAAATGGCTACACCTTC
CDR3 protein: CSVESGTGVKNGYTF

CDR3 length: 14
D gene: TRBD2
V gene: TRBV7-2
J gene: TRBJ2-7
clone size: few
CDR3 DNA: TGTGCCAGCACCGGTCTTAGCGGGAGTTACGAGCAGTACTTC
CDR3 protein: CASTGLSGSYEQYF

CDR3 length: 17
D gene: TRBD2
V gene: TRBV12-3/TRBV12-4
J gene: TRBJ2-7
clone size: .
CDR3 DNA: TGTGCCAGCAGTTCAGGGACTAGCGGGAGGTACTCCTACGAGCAGTACTTC
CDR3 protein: CASSSGTSGRYSYEQYF

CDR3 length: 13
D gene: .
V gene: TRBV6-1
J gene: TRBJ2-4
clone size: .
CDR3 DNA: TGTGCCAGCAGTGCCATCGAGGGGTCCGAGCTGTACTTC
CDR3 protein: CASSAIEGSELYF

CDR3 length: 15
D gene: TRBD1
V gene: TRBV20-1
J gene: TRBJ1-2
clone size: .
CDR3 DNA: TGCAGTGCTAGAGATAAGGGACAGGGGCACGGGGGCTACACCTTC
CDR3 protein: CSARDKGQGHGGYTF

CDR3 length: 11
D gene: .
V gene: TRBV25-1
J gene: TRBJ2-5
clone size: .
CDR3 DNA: TGTGCCAGCAGTGGACTTGAGACCCAGTACTTC
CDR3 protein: CASSGLETQYF

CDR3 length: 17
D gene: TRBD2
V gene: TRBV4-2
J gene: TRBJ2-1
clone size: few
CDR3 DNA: TGTGCCAGCAGCCAAGAGGGCGGCGGGAGGGAATACAATGAGCAGTTCTTC
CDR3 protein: CASSQEGGGREYNEQFF